These T cell receptor beta chains were read from a single sample in a study of blood T cell repertoires in COVID-19. TCRdb's table, derived via immunoSEQ multiplex PCR, lists solely in-frame clones and lacks some. The table has more than 75,000 clones, roughly 88% seen once. Sample: peripheral blood. These receptor sequences come from a man in his 60s with acute or convalescent COVID-19. CDR3s include the opening cysteine and the closing phenylalanine or tryptophan. A D gene is named only where the DNA matches it firmly. Part of the rows lack a size; the others show once, few, many or a class for expanded clones.

j_call	d_call	v_call	clone_size	cdr3_nt	cdr3_aa
TRBJ2-3	TRBD2	TRBV5-4	NA	TGTGCCAGCAGCAAACAACTAGCGGGGTTAGGTATGCAGTATTTT	CASSKQLAGLGMQYF
TRBJ1-1	NA	TRBV19	NA	TGTGCCAGTAGCCCCGACAGCATGAACACTGAAGCTTTCTTT	CASSPDSMNTEAFF
TRBJ2-7	TRBD1	TRBV5-1	NA	TGCGCCAGCAGCTTCCAACCGGGACAGGGCTTGACTACTTACGAGCAGTACTTC	CASSFQPGQGLTTYEQYF
TRBJ2-2	NA	TRBV2	NA	TGTGCCAGCAGTGAATGGAGAAACACCGGGGAGCTGTTTTTT	CASSEWRNTGELFF
TRBJ2-7	TRBD1	TRBV7-6	few	TGTGCCAGCAGCTTATCAGCGACAGGGGCCTACGAGCAGTACTTC	CASSLSATGAYEQYF
TRBJ2-7	NA	TRBV6-5	NA	TGTGCCAGCAGGGAGGGGGCAGGGGAGCAGTACTTC	CASREGAGEQYF
TRBJ2-1	TRBD2	TRBV4-1	NA	TGCGCCAGCAGCCAAGACGCCTTAGCGGGGGCACCCTACAATGAGCAGTTCTTC	CASSQDALAGAPYNEQFF
TRBJ2-3	TRBD1	TRBV15	NA	TGTGCCACCAGCATCGGGACAGCCGATACGCAGTATTTT	CATSIGTADTQYF
TRBJ2-7	TRBD1	TRBV11-3	NA	TGTGCCAGCAGCCTGGGACAGTCAAACTACGAGCAGTACTTC	CASSLGQSNYEQYF
TRBJ2-1	NA	TRBV4-3	NA	TGCGCCAGCAGCCAAGGCCTTCTACGGTCCAATGAGCAGTTCTTC	CASSQGLLRSNEQFF
TRBJ2-3	NA	TRBV5-1	NA	TGCGCCAGCAGGGTGGAAGGGAGAGCGCCAGATACGCAGTATTTT	CASRVEGRAPDTQYF
TRBJ2-5	NA	TRBV7-2	NA	TGTGCCAGCAGCCCAGGACTGTTCCAAGGAGAGACCCAGTACTTC	CASSPGLFQGETQYF
TRBJ1-4	NA	TRBV5-5	NA	TGTGCCAGCAGCTCCGACAGGCCCCAGGAAAAACTGTTTTTT	CASSSDRPQEKLFF
TRBJ2-2	TRBD2	TRBV28	NA	TGTGCCAGCCAGCTCCTAGCGGGGTCCAACACCGGGGAGCTGTTTTTT	CASQLLAGSNTGELFF
TRBJ2-5	NA	TRBV5-1	NA	TGCGCCAGCAGCTTGGCAGCGATCGCACAGGGTGGGGAGACCCAGTACTTC	CASSLAAIAQGGETQYF
TRBJ1-2	TRBD1	TRBV15	few	TGTGCCACCAGCAGACCCCCCGGGACAGGCCTCTATGGCTACACCTTC	CATSRPPGTGLYGYTF
TRBJ1-3	TRBD1	TRBV9	NA	TGTGCCAGCAGCCTCAATGACAGGGGGCCAGGAAACACCATATATTTT	CASSLNDRGPGNTIYF
TRBJ2-2	TRBD2	TRBV23-1	once	TGCGCCAGCAGTCAGCCACTAGCGGGGGGGCCCGGGGAGCTGTTTTTT	CASSQPLAGGPGELFF
TRBJ2-5	TRBD1	TRBV5-1	NA	TGCGCCAGCAGCCCGACAGGGGGGTTTGCCCAAGAGACCCAGTACTTC	CASSPTGGFAQETQYF
TRBJ1-2	NA	TRBV7-2	NA	TGTGCCAGCAGCTTAATGGCGGTTGGATCAAACTATGGCTACACCTTC	CASSLMAVGSNYGYTF
TRBJ2-3	NA	TRBV7-3	NA	TGTGCCAGCAGCTTACTAGGAGGGGTTGGCACAGATACGCAGTATTTT	CASSLLGGVGTDTQYF
TRBJ2-5	NA	TRBV24-1	once	TGTGCCACCAGTGACAATACTGCGGACAGTCTAGAGACCCAGTACTTC	CATSDNTADSLETQYF
TRBJ2-1	NA	TRBV19	NA	TGTGCCAGTAGCCCCCAGGGTATTGGGTACAATGAGCAGTTCTTC	CASSPQGIGYNEQFF
TRBJ1-6	NA	TRBV6-2/TRBV6-3	NA	TGTGCCAGCAGTTCCCCTTCCTTAGGGGACACGGCAATGGGCTCACCCCTCCACTTT	CASSSPSLGDTAMGSPLHF
TRBJ1-2	NA	TRBV12-3/TRBV12-4	once	TGTGCCAGCACCCCAGATCGCAGGGGCTACACCTTC	CASTPDRRGYTF
TRBJ1-3	TRBD1	TRBV2	NA	TGTGCCAGCAGTCGAGACAGGGGCCAAGGAAACACCATATATTTT	CASSRDRGQGNTIYF
TRBJ1-4	TRBD1	TRBV5-1	NA	TGCGCCAGCAGCCTCAGGACAGGGAATAATGAAAAACTGTTTTTT	CASSLRTGNNEKLFF
TRBJ2-2	TRBD1	TRBV2	NA	TGTGCCAGCAAGACCGACAGGGACACCGGGGAGCTGTTTTTT	CASKTDRDTGELFF
TRBJ2-7	TRBD2	TRBV4-2	once	TGTGCCAGCAGCCAGGAGATGTCTAGCGGATACGAGCAGTACTTC	CASSQEMSSGYEQYF
TRBJ1-6	NA	TRBV27	NA	TGTGCCAGCAGTTTATCGAATCGGGTCTCCGGGTCACCCCTCCACTTT	CASSLSNRVSGSPLHF
TRBJ1-2	NA	TRBV20-1	NA	TGCAGTGCTAGTGGTGCTGGCGGAAACTATGGCTACACCTTC	CSASGAGGNYGYTF